The 24 T cell receptor beta chains below all came from one sample that was sequenced in a study of T cells in Graves' hyperthyroidism and ophthalmopathy. RNA transcripts served as the template for amplifying TCR beta CDR3 regions. Carried out on the TCR CDR3, a first-round RT-PCR used the HTBI primer set. Each CDR3 protein gets one entry after TCRdb re-called the multiplex PCR reads with MiXCR. This table has under 450,000 distinct CDR3 sequences, 15% to 20% appearing once. Input material: blood. The receptors shown here come from a woman aged 30 to 39 with Graves' hyperthyroidism that later progressed to Graves' ophthalmopathy.

This clonotype was seen ten or more times. This rearrangement joins TRBV5-1 to TRBJ2-1, with D perhaps matching TRBD2 (6 bases). The CDR3 has 14 residues. Germline CDR1 SGHRS, CDR2 YFSETQ. The V and J ends lost 0 bases and 6 bases respectively, with 10 bases between them. As DNA, the CDR3 is TGCGCCAGCAGCTTGGGACTAGTAGTCAATGAGCAGTTCTTC. Its protein product is CASSLGLVVNEQFF.

The sample holds many counts of this clonotype. The chain couples TRBV12-3 or TRBV12-4 to TRBJ2-1; TRBD2 might be the D (6 bases). V lost 5 bases to trimming and J lost 7 bases, with 18 bases between them. The CDR3 has 15 amino acids. CDR3 in DNA: TGTGCCAGCAGTGCTCCGGGGATGGGGAGGAATGAGCAGTTCTTC. It translates to CASSAPGMGRNEQFF.

The chain recombines TRBV20-1 with TRBJ2-3; 9 bases agree with TRBD1. Germline assignment: CDR1 DFQATT and CDR2 SNEGSKA (reference sequence). V was pared by 5 bases and J by 5 bases, with 5 bases of the junction left unmatched. CDR3 size: 13 residues. CDR3 in amino acids: CSAEGQGGDTQYF. The CDR3 DNA reads TGCAGTGCTGAGGGACAGGGCGGAGATACGCAGTATTTT.

V usage is TRBV6-2 or TRBV6-3 and J usage is TRBJ2-3; maybe TRBD2 (6 bases). Trimming pared 5 bases from V and 9 bases from J, leaving 12 bases between. Germline V CDR1 and CDR2: MNHEY, SVGEGT. There are 12 residues in the CDR3. In DNA form, the CDR3 reads TGTGCCAGCAGTGCCCTACGGGAGACGCAGTATTTT. This encodes CASSALRETQYF.

This clonotype was detected ten times or more. V and J are TRBV28 and TRBJ1-1, with a weak D call TRBD1 (5 bases). Germline CDR1 reads MDHEN; CDR2 reads SYDVKM. V was cut by 3 bases and J by 1 base, with 15 bases left in between. This CDR3 spans 16 amino acids. CDR3 residues: CASSLTPGRANTEAFF. In nucleotides, the CDR3 is TGTGCCAGCAGTTTGACCCCTGGCAGGGCGAACACTGAAGCTTTCTTT. The variable domain in full, with the rest retrieved from reference TRBV28 and TRBJ1-1, is DVKVTQSSRYLVKRTGEKVFLECVQDMDHENMFWYRQDPGLGLRLIYFSYDVKMKEKGDIPEGYSVSREKKERFSLILESASTNQTSMYLCASSLTPGRANTEAFFGQGTRLTVV.

This clonotype was observed many times. The chain couples TRBV7-9 to TRBJ2-7, with 8 bases that match TRBD2. The germline V gene encodes CDR1 SEHNR and CDR2 FQNEAQ (reference sequence). V trimming: 1 base; J trimming: 3 bases; junction bases outside the gene matches: 2. CDR3 length: 14 residues. This CDR3 reads CASSLGLALYEQYF. CDR3 coding DNA: TGTGCCAGCAGCTTAGGACTAGCGCTCTACGAGCAGTACTTC.

This clonotype was found a few times. The chain links TRBV24-1 to TRBJ2-1; possible D gene TRBD1, 6 bases. The germline V and J ends were trimmed by 4 bases and 8 bases, with 20 bases remaining between them. CDR1 and CDR2 from the germline V gene are KGHDR and SFDVKD. The CDR3 sequence is 16 residues long. The CDR3 DNA sequence: TGTGCCACCAGTGACCCGGGAACAGGGACCGACTATGAGCAGTTCTTC. This codes for CATSDPGTGTDYEQFF.

This clonotype was recorded at least ten times. The gene calls are TRBV20-1 and TRBJ2-1, with 8 bases that match TRBD1. The CDR3 sequence is 16 residues long. Germline V lookup: CDR1 DFQATT, CDR2 SNEGSKA (reference sequence). J was trimmed by 7 bases and V by 5 bases; bases with no gene match: 16. CDR3 DNA sequence: TGCAGTGCTCCGACGAGGAACAGGGGGTTTGTGAATGAGCAGTTCTTC. It is translated as CSAPTRNRGFVNEQFF.

This clonotype has a handful of counts. The genes are TRBV19 and TRBJ1-1, with 8 bases matching TRBD1. Germline V lookup: CDR1 LNHDA, CDR2 SQIVND (reference sequence). The length of the CDR3 is 17 residues. V shed 3 bases, J shed 2 bases, and the junction held 11 bases outside the gene matches. The CDR3, as DNA: TGTGCCAGTAGTATCGGGGGCAGGGGGCGAACCAACACTGAAGCTTTCTTT. This sequence encodes CASSIGGRGRTNTEAFF.

This clonotype was picked up many times. The chain couples TRBV6-1 to TRBJ1-6; D unclear. The germline V gene encodes CDR1 MNHNS and CDR2 SASEGT. V was clipped by 4 bases and J by 4 bases, with 8 bases between them. There are 14 residues in the CDR3. CDR3 coding DNA: TGTGCCAGCAGTGGCTCTCATTATAATTCACCCCTCCACTTT. Protein: CASSGSHYNSPLHF.

This clonotype was observed a few times. V gene TRBV19 combines with J gene TRBJ1-1; D not resolved. The CDR3 is 10 residues long. Trimming removed 8 bases at V and 11 bases at J, with 12 bases between. Germline values: CDR1 LNHDA, CDR2 SQIVND (reference sequence). CDR3 nucleotides: TGTGCCAGTGGGGTTCAGGATGCTTTCTTT. Its translation: CASGVQDAFF. The whole variable domain, remainder taken from reference TRBV19 and TRBJ1-1, is DGGITQSPKYLFRKEGQNVTLSCEQNLNHDAMYWYRQDPGQGLRLIYYSQIVNDFQKGDIAEGYSVSREKKESFPLTVTSAQKNPTAFYLCASGVQDAFFGQGTRLTVV.

This clonotype came up many times. The chain recombines TRBV7-9 with TRBJ2-1, with D perhaps matching TRBD1 or TRBD2 (6 bases each). Germline loops: CDR1 SEHNR, CDR2 FQNEAQ (reference sequence). This CDR3 is 16 amino acids long. The V end lost 2 bases, the J end lost 1 base, and 12 bases lay between the germline ends. CDR3 protein: CASSLSGDSSYNEQFF. The CDR3 DNA reads as TGTGCCAGCAGCTTATCAGGGGACTCGTCCTACAATGAGCAGTTCTTC.

This clonotype was found many times. This sequence joins TRBV3-1 and TRBJ1-1; 12 bases map to TRBD1. The germline gives CDR1 LGHDT, CDR2 YNNKEL (reference sequence). Losses at the gene ends were 4 bases for V and 6 bases for J; bases not matched to a gene: 6. The CDR3 spans 15 residues. The CDR3, as DNA: TGTGCCAGCAGCCGAGTCGGGACAGGGGGCCCTGAAGCTTTCTTT. It yields the protein CASSRVGTGGPEAFF.

This clonotype came up a few times. J is TRBJ1-2 and V is TRBV29-1; 10 bases are a match to TRBD1. The germline V gene has CDR1 SQVTM and CDR2 ANQGSEA. J gave up 5 bases and V 6 bases, and 12 bases lay outside the gene matches. The CDR3 extends over 15 amino acids. CDR3 loop: CSVAGQGSLAYGYTF. The CDR3 DNA reads as TGCAGCGTCGCGGGACAGGGGTCCTTAGCTTATGGCTACACCTTC.

The chain has TRBV18 and TRBJ2-1; 9 positions match TRBD2. The CDR3 runs to 21 residues. The V segment lost 1 base and the J segment 1 base; nucleotides outside the gene matches: 17. Germline V gene sequence: CDR1 KGHSH, CDR2 LQKENI. This CDR3 is CASSPRRLTSGLPLSYNEQFF. Here the CDR3 DNA reads TGTGCCAGCTCACCACGCCGACTGACTAGCGGCCTTCCCTTATCCTACAATGAGCAGTTCTTC.

This clonotype was detected many times. The chain employs TRBV2 and TRBJ1-4; D unclear. V was cut by 3 bases and J by 8 bases, with 10 bases left in between. Germline lookup yields CDR1 SNHLY and CDR2 FYNNEI. This CDR3 comprises 13 residues. The CDR3 spells CASSDIQAEKLFF. DNA of the CDR3: TGTGCCAGCAGTGATATTCAGGCAGAAAAACTGTTTTTT.

For the CDR3, the DNA is TGTGCCAGCAGTAACCCCCCGGACGGATTCCCCTACAATGAGCAGTTCTTC. Its translation is CASSNPPDGFPYNEQFF. The chain combines TRBV6-1 with TRBJ2-1; D gene unclear. Looked up from germline, CDR1 is MNHNS and CDR2 is SASEGT. Between the trimmed V and J ends, which lost 5 bases and 2 bases, there was a span of 19 bases. The CDR3 is made up of 17 amino acids.

This clonotype was counted at least ten times. The chain employs TRBV7-9 and TRBJ2-5, with TRBD1 identical over 7 bases. J was trimmed by 1 base and V by 5 bases; bases with no gene match: 7. Germline V gene sequence: CDR1 SEHNR, CDR2 FQNEAQ (reference sequence). CDR3 size: 15 residues. CDR3 sequence reads: CASSQDRRVQETQYF. CDR3 bases: TGTGCCAGCAGCCAGGACAGGCGCGTCCAAGAGACCCAGTACTTC.

Ten or more counts support this clonotype. The rearrangement uses TRBV6-1 and TRBJ2-1; the D gene is possibly TRBD1 (5 bases). The germline V and J ends were trimmed by 5 bases and 9 bases, with 11 bases remaining between them. CDR3 length: 12 residues. Germline loops: CDR1 MNHNS, CDR2 SASEGT. The CDR3, as DNA: TGTGCCAGCAGTTCCAGGGTGGGTGAGCAGTTCTTC. This translates into CASSSRVGEQFF.

This clonotype appeared many times. This chain connects TRBV20-1 to TRBJ2-7, with D possibly matching TRBD1 (8 bases). The V gene lost 5 bases and the J gene lost 7 bases, with 24 bases spanning the gap. The CDR3 totals 15 residues. CDR1 DFQATT and CDR2 SNEGSKA come from the germline V gene (reference sequence). The CDR3 loop is CSAFGAGDRGWEQYF. The CDR3 nucleotides read TGCAGTGCTTTTGGGGCGGGAGACAGGGGTTGGGAGCAGTACTTC.

The V gene is TRBV24-1, the J gene TRBJ2-1; D may be TRBD2 (5 bases). The CDR3 runs to 15 residues. Germline V lookup: CDR1 KGHDR, CDR2 SFDVKD. V was pared by 1 base and J by 8 bases, with 14 bases between. This CDR3 reads CATSDFDRGWDEQFF. CDR3 sequence (DNA): TGTGCCACCAGTGATTTCGACCGGGGATGGGATGAGCAGTTCTTC.

This clonotype was seen a handful of times. J is TRBJ2-7 and V is TRBV20-1; 8 bases match TRBD2. The CDR3 runs 14 residues. The J segment lost 3 bases and the V segment lost 1 base, leaving 5 bases of the junction unmatched. The germline CDR1 and CDR2 sequences are DFQATT and SNEGSKA (reference sequence). The CDR3 loop reads CSARAPGGVYEQYF. The CDR3 DNA is TGCAGTGCTAGAGCCCCGGGGGGGGTCTACGAGCAGTACTTC.

This sequence joins TRBV6-5 and TRBJ2-7, with TRBD2 matching 11 bases. V shed 4 bases and J 2 bases; nucleotides not matched to a gene: 4. From germline, CDR1 is MNHEY and CDR2 SVGAGI. The CDR3 contains 15 residues. DNA for the CDR3: TGTGCCAGCAGTTCCGGGACTAGCGGCCCCTACGAGCAGTACTTC. Its protein product is CASSSGTSGPYEQYF.

In its sample, this clonotype was seen many times. The chain couples TRBV28 to TRBJ2-1; 7 bases align to TRBD2. V was clipped by 3 bases and J by 2 bases; unmatched bases: 7. In germline, CDR1 is MDHEN, CDR2 SYDVKM. CDR3 length: 16 amino acids. In DNA form, the CDR3 reads TGTGCCAGCAGTTTGGTCGGGGGGTCAACCTACAATGAGCAGTTCTTC. Translating gives CASSLVGGSTYNEQFF.